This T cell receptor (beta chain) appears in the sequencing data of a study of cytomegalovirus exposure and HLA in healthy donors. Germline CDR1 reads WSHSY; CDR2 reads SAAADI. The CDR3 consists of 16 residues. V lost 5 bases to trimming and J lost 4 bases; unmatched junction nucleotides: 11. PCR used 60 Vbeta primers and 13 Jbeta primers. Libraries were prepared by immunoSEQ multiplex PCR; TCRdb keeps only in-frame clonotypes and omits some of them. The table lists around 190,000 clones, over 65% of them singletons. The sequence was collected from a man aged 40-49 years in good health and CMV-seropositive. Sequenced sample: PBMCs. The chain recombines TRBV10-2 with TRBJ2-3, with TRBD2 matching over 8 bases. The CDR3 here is CASSPGGGLFADTQYF. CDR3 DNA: TGCGCCAGCAGTCCGGGGGGGGGCCTCTTCGCAGATACGCAGTATTTT.